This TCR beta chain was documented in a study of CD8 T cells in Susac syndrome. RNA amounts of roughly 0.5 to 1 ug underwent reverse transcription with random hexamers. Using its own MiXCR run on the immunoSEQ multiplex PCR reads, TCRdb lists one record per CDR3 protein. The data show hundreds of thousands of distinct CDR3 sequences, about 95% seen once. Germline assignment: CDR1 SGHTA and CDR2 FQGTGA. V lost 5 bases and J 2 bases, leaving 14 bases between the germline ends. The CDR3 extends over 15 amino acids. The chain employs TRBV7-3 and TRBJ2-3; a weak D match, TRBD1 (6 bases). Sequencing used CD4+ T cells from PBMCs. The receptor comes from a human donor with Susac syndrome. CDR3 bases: TGTGCCAGCAGCCTACAGGGTTCTTTCACAGATACGCAGTATTTT. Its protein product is CASSLQGSFTDTQYF. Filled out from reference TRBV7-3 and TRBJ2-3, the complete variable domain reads GAGVSQTPSNKVTEKGKYVELRCDPISGHTALYWYRQSLGQGPEFLIYFQGTGAADDSGLPNDRFFAVRPEGSVSTLKIQRTERGDSAVYLCASSLQGSFTDTQYFGPGTRLTVL.